The sample holds a few counts of the clone carrying this T cell receptor beta chain. Its antigen is undetermined. The data stem from a study of response to subunit inactivated influenza vaccine. Whole-study results and caveats: Few new T cells, the authors suggested, are recruited by each seasonal influenza vaccination.

The CDR3 runs to 13 residues. Looked up from germline, CDR1 is LGHNA and CDR2 is YNFKEQ. V was trimmed by 1 base and J by 0 bases, leaving 1 base between them. Using its own MiXCR run on the RT-PCR reads, TCRdb lists one record per CDR3 protein. The sample has under 200,000 distinct CDR3 sequences, about 11% seen once. The TCR was taken from a man aged 50-75 years who received an inactivated influenza vaccine. The specimen comprised CD8+ T cells sorted from PBMCs, sampled roughly 24 months after vaccination. The rearrangement uses TRBV4-2 and TRBJ1-5; D ambiguous. CDR3 nucleotide sequence: TGTGCCAGCAGCCAAGTTAGCAATCAGCCCCAGCATTTT. Translating gives CASSQVSNQPQHF.